Listed below are T cell receptor beta chains from one sample, sequenced in a study of low-dose radiotherapy and immunotherapy resistance in tumors. TCRdb re-analysed the reads in MiXCR, keeping a single row per CDR3 protein. The sample has fewer than 95,000 distinct CDR3 sequences; 8% to 10% are singletons. Sequenced material: PBMCs, taken before treatment. Receptors originate from a male donor with prostate cancer. Each CDR3 is given with its conserved first and last residue. Each record gives: V gene, clone size, D gene, J gene, CDR3 protein, CDR3 DNA. A D gene is named only where the DNA matches it firmly. Size is stated for part of the rows, as once, few or many counts, or as a class when the clone is expanded.

>TRBV4-2|many|-|TRBJ2-5
CASSQDQGPGAQYF
TGTGCCAGCAGTCAAGACCAGGGCCCAGGGGCCCAGTACTTC
>TRBV4-1|many|-|TRBJ1-1
CASSPGRQNTEAFF
TGCGCCAGCAGCCCGGGACGGCAGAACACTGAAGCTTTCTTT
>TRBV3-1|many|TRBD1|TRBJ1-2
CASSRTGAYGYTF
TGTGCCAGCAGCCGGACAGGGGCCTATGGCTACACCTTC
>TRBV29-1|many|-|TRBJ1-5
CSVGPQGDQPQHF
TGCAGCGTTGGACCCCAAGGGGATCAGCCCCAGCATTTT
>TRBV7-2|many|TRBD2|TRBJ2-3
CASSLGGRVPDTQYF
TGTGCCAGCAGCTTAGGCGGGAGGGTTCCAGATACGCAGTATTTT
>TRBV7-3|many|TRBD1|TRBJ2-3
CASLNGQDATDTQYF
TGTGCCAGCCTTAACGGACAGGATGCTACAGATACGCAGTATTTT
>TRBV10-3|many|TRBD1|TRBJ1-2
CAIGTGANYGYTF
TGTGCCATAGGGACAGGGGCTAACTATGGCTACACCTTC
>TRBV2|many|TRBD1|TRBJ2-3
CASRLEGQLTDTQYF
TGTGCCAGCCGCTTAGAGGGACAGCTCACAGATACGCAGTATTTT
>TRBV5-1|few|TRBD2|TRBJ2-1
CASSLGLAGAGEQFF
TGCGCCAGCAGCCTCGGACTAGCGGGAGCAGGGGAGCAGTTCTTC
>TRBV12-3/TRBV12-4|many|TRBD2|TRBJ2-1
CASSFGLAYNEQFF
TGTGCCAGCAGTTTCGGACTAGCCTACAATGAGCAGTTCTTC
>TRBV5-1|few|-|TRBJ2-3
CASSLESASTDTQYF
TGCGCCAGCAGCTTGGAGTCTGCTAGCACAGATACGCAGTATTTT
>TRBV7-8|many|TRBD2|TRBJ2-5
CASSLGGEGTQYF
TGTGCCAGCAGCCTCGGAGGGGAGGGGACCCAGTACTTC
>TRBV19|many|-|TRBJ1-4
CASSMNRLEPNEKLFF
TGTGCCAGTAGTATGAACAGGCTGGAACCTAATGAAAAACTGTTTTTT
>TRBV11-2|many|-|TRBJ2-1
CASSLDTTSRNEQFF
TGTGCCAGCAGCTTAGACACCACTAGCCGTAATGAGCAGTTCTTC
>TRBV28|many|-|TRBJ2-1
CASSLSASLRFNEQFF
TGTGCCAGCAGTTTAAGCGCTAGCTTAAGGTTCAATGAGCAGTTCTTC
>TRBV28|many|-|TRBJ2-7
CASSLGRPYEQYF
TGTGCCAGCAGTTTAGGGCGTCCCTACGAGCAGTACTTC
>TRBV7-2|many|TRBD2|TRBJ2-7
CASSLFVPGLAGQTYEQYF
TGTGCCAGCAGCTTATTCGTACCGGGACTAGCGGGACAAACCTACGAGCAGTACTTC
>TRBV28|many|TRBD1|TRBJ1-5
CASSDRERQPQHF
TGTGCCAGCAGCGACAGGGAACGGCAGCCCCAGCATTTT
>TRBV11-3|many|-|TRBJ2-1
CASSLGMDSSYNEQFF
TGTGCCAGCAGCTTAGGGATGGACAGCTCCTACAATGAGCAGTTCTTC
>TRBV10-3|many|-|TRBJ1-4
CAISGVAGTNEKLFF
TGTGCCATCAGTGGCGTTGCCGGCACTAATGAAAAACTGTTTTTT
>TRBV29-1|many|TRBD1|TRBJ2-2
CSVPGSRGLVGELFF
TGCAGCGTTCCCGGGAGCAGGGGGCTTGTCGGGGAGCTGTTTTTT
>TRBV19|few|-|TRBJ2-1
CASSLGVYNEQFF
TGTGCCAGTAGTCTAGGGGTATACAATGAGCAGTTCTTC
>TRBV6-4|many|-|TRBJ2-2
CASSEQGGGELFF
TGTGCCAGCAGTGAACAGGGCGGCGGGGAGCTGTTTTTT
>TRBV18|many|TRBD1|TRBJ2-7
CASSPRTGIFNATEQYF
TGTGCCAGCTCACCACGGACAGGTATATTCAATGCTACCGAGCAGTACTTC
>TRBV2|many|-|TRBJ1-5
CASGRQGNQPQHF
TGTGCCAGCGGTCGACAGGGCAATCAGCCCCAGCATTTT
>TRBV7-3|many|-|TRBJ2-7
CASSALGGEQYF
TGTGCCAGCAGCGCATTGGGGGGTGAGCAGTACTTC
>TRBV7-2|many|-|TRBJ2-3
CASSQSYTQYF
TGTGCCAGCAGCCAGTCGTATACGCAGTATTTT
>TRBV6-2/TRBV6-3|many|-|TRBJ2-2
CATSLGGTGELFF
TGTGCCACTAGCTTGGGAGGCACCGGGGAGCTGTTTTTT
>TRBV27|few|-|TRBJ1-1
CASSLGQATEAFF
TGTGCCAGCAGTTTAGGGCAGGCGACTGAAGCTTTCTTT
>TRBV20-1|many|TRBD1|TRBJ2-5
CSALDGTDQETQYF
TGCAGTGCTTTGGACGGGACAGACCAAGAGACCCAGTACTTC
>TRBV4-1|few|-|TRBJ1-6
CASSAHRVSDSPLHF
TGCGCCAGCAGCGCGCACAGGGTCTCGGATTCACCCCTCCACTTT
>TRBV19|many|-|TRBJ2-7
CASSTRDIGLYEQYF
TGTGCCAGTAGCACCCGGGACATTGGACTTTACGAGCAGTACTTC
>TRBV29-1|many|-|TRBJ1-1
CSVKKTNTEAFF
TGCAGCGTGAAAAAAACGAACACTGAAGCTTTCTTT
>TRBV6-1|many|TRBD1|TRBJ1-5
CASSETGGSQPQHF
TGTGCCAGCAGTGAGACAGGGGGTAGTCAGCCCCAGCATTTT
>TRBV9|many|-|TRBJ2-1
CASSVRDSDEQFF
TGTGCCAGCAGCGTCCGGGACTCGGACGAGCAGTTCTTC
>TRBV2|few|-|TRBJ2-7
CASSVADTSYEQYF
TGTGCCAGCAGCGTAGCGGACACCTCCTACGAGCAGTACTTC
>TRBV14|-|-|TRBJ2-7
CASSQPGAYEQYF
TGTGCCAGCAGCCAACCGGGGGCCTACGAGCAGTACTTC
>TRBV7-8|many|-|TRBJ2-2
CASSPMLAPGELFF
TGTGCCAGCAGCCCGATGCTAGCCCCCGGGGAGCTGTTTTTT
>TRBV7-8|many|TRBD2|TRBJ2-3
CASSGTSGTQYF
TGTGCCAGCAGCGGGACTAGTGGTACGCAGTATTTT
>TRBV2|many|-|TRBJ2-5
CASSGDTKETQYF
TGTGCCAGCAGTGGGGACACAAAAGAGACCCAGTACTTC